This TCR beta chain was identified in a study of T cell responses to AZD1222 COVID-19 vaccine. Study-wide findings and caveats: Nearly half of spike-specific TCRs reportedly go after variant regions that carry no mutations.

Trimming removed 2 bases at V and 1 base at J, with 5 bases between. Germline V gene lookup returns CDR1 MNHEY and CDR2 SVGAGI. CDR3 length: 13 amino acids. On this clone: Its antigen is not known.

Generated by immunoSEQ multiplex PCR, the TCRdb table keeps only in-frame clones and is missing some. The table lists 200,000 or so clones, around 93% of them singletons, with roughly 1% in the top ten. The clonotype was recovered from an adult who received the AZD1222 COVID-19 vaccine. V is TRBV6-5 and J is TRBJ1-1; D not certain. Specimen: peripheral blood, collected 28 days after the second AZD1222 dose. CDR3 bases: TGTGCCAGCAGTTACCTGGGGAACACTGAAGCTTTCTTT. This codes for CASSYLGNTEAFF.